The sequence of this T cell receptor beta chain was determined in a study of T cells in Graves' hyperthyroidism and ophthalmopathy. Ophthalmopathy patients showed a Clinical Activity Score of at least 3, NOSPECS grade of at least 4 and duration under 3 months. It was approximately 9.4 ml of fresh peripheral blood that supplied the PBMCs. Amplified TCR beta CDR3 regions derived from RNA transcripts. During a first-round RT-PCR of the TCR CDR3, the HTBI primer set was used. TCRdb reprocessed the multiplex PCR reads via MiXCR and lists one record per CDR3 protein. The repertoire holds about 300,000 distinct CDR3 sequences, with around a fifth as singletons. V dropped 5 bases and J dropped 2 bases, with 15 bases sitting between them. Germline CDR1 LNHDA, CDR2 SQIVND (reference sequence). The CDR3 has 15 residues.

The sequence was collected from a man in his fifties or sixties with Graves' ophthalmopathy. The V and J genes are TRBV19 and TRBJ1-1; the D gene is possibly TRBD1 (6 bases). The source material was blood. The CDR3 here is CASSADGQPNTEAFF. CDR3 DNA: TGTGCCAGTAGTGCCGACGGACAGCCAAACACTGAAGCTTTCTTT.